This TCR beta chain was retrieved from a study of blood T cell repertoires in COVID-19. The wider study: Whether acute or convalescent, the COVID-19 samples came from the United States, Italy and Spain.

The study drew participants aged 18 to 89 years from about two dozen US areas. Symptom resolution, clearance, or two negative PCRs marked donors in Cohort 3 as recovered. Sequencing used immunoSEQ multiplex PCR; TCRdb keeps in-frame clones, though not all of them. The data show 250,000 to 350,000 clones, approximately 85% seen once. The CDR3 spans 15 residues. Germline loops: CDR1 LGHNA, CDR2 YSLEER. Trimming pared 1 base from V and 3 bases from J, leaving 10 bases between. The TCR was taken from a woman between 25 and 40 years old who had recovered from COVID-19. The chain has TRBV4-3 and TRBJ1-3, with D unclear. The sequenced sample consisted of PBMCs or T cells enriched from blood (not recorded which). Written as DNA, the CDR3 is TGCGCCAGCAGCCAAGCCCGTGAGGTTGGAAACACCATATATTTT. It codes for CASSQAREVGNTIYF.